This TCR beta chain originates from a study of CD8+CD57+ T cells in acquired aplastic anemia. Whole-study results and caveats: Fewer than 35 CD8+ CDR3 sequences occurred in both the patients and the controls.

This clonotype was seen many times. The antigen is unknown. Genomic DNA provided the template from which TCR beta VDJ and CDR3 profiles were obtained. TCRdb re-derived calls from the reads in MiXCR, one entry per CDR3 protein. The repertoire holds 180,000 or so distinct CDR3 sequences, with less than 60% as singletons. CDR1 is SGHRS and CDR2 is YFSETQ in the germline V gene. Trimming left V 2 bases short and J 4 bases short, with 18 bases between. CDR3 length: 16 amino acids. Patients who underwent sequencing had shown CD8+CD57+ cell expansion by flow cytometry. This sequence was found in a human donor with aplastic anemia. The chain has TRBV5-1 and TRBJ2-5; D may match TRBD1 or TRBD2 (6 bases each). Sequenced material: sorted CD4+, CD8+, or CD8+CD57+ T cells (not recorded which) from PBMCs. CDR3 nucleotides: TGCGCCAGCAGCTTAGGGGGGATGGGGAAAGGAGAGACCCAGTACTTC. It specifies CASSLGGMGKGETQYF.